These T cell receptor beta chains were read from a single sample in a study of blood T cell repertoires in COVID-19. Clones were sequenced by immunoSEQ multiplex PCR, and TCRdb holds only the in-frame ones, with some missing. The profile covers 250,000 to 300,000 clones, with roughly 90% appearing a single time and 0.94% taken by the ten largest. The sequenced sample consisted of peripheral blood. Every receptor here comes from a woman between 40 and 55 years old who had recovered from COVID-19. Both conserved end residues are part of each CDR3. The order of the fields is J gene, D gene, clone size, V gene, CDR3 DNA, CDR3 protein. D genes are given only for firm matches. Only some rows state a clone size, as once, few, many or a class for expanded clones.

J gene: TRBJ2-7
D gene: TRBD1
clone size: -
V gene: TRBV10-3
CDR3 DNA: TGTGCCATCAGTGAATGGGACAGGGGTAGGCAGTACTTC
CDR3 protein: CAISEWDRGRQYF

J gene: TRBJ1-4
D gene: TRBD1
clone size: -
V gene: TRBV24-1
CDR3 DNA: TGTGCCACCAGTGCCGGGACAGCCAATGAAAAACTGTTTTTT
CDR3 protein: CATSAGTANEKLFF

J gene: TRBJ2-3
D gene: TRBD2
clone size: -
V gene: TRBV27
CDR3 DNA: TGTGCCAGCAGTAAGCTAGCGGGAGTGACAGATACGCAGTATTTT
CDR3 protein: CASSKLAGVTDTQYF

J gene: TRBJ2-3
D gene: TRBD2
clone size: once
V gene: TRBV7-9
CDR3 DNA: TGTGCCAGCAGCTTGGGCGGGGGGACAAGCACAGATACGCAGTATTTT
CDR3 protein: CASSLGGGTSTDTQYF

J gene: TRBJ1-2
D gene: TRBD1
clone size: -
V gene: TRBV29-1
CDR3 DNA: TGCAGCGTCAACTCAGACAGGGCCGTAACCTTC
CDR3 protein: CSVNSDRAVTF

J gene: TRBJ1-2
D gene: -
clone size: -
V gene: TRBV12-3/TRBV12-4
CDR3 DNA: TGTGCCAGCAGTAGACCCGGCGGTGGCGGCTACACCTTC
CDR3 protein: CASSRPGGGGYTF

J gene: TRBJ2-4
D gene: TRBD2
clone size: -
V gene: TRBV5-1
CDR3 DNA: TGCGCCAGCAGCTCACCGACTAGCGGGAGGGACACGGTTTCCAAAAACATTCAGTACTTC
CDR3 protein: CASSSPTSGRDTVSKNIQYF

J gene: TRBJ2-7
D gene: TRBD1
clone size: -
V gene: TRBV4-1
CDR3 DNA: TGCGCCAGCAGCCCCCCGGGACAGCCCCCCTACGAGCAGTACTTC
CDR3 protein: CASSPPGQPPYEQYF

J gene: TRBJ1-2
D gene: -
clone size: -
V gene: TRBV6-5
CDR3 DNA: TGTGCCAGCAGGGGGGGTAACTACTATGGCTACACCTTC
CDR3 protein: CASRGGNYYGYTF

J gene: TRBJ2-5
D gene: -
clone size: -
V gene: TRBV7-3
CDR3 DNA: TGTGCCAGCAGCCCCGGGTGGTCGGACAGGGAGGGGGAGACCCAGTACTTC
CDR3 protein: CASSPGWSDREGETQYF

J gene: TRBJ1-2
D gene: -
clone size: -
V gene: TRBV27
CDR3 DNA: TGTGCCAGCAGTTTTGGGGGAGGCTATGGCTACACCTTC
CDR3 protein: CASSFGGGYGYTF

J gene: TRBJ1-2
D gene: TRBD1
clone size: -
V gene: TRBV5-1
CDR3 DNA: TGCGCCAGCAGCTTGGTTGCAGGGGGACATGGAGGCTACACCTTC
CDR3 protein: CASSLVAGGHGGYTF

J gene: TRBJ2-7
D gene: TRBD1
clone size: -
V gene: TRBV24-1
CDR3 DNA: TGTGCCACCAGTGCCTCACCGGGACAGGGTGGAGGGCATACCTACGAGCAGTACTTC
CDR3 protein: CATSASPGQGGGHTYEQYF

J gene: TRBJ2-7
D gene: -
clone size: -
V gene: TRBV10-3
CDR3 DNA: TGTGCCATCAGAGGACAGAGCTACGAGCAGTACTTC
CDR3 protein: CAIRGQSYEQYF

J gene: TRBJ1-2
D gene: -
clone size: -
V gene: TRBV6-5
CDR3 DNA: TGTGCCAGCAGTTACTCTATCCTCGGGAACTATGGCTACACCTTC
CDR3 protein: CASSYSILGNYGYTF

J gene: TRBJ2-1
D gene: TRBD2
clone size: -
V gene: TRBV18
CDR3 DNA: TGTGCCAGCTCACCAGGGAGGGGGACTAGCGGGAGGAATGAGCAGTTCTTC
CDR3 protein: CASSPGRGTSGRNEQFF

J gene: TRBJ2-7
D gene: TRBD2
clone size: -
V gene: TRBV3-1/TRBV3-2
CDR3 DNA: TGTGCCAGCAGCCAGGGGTGGTCTAGCGGGAGTTCCTACGAGCAGTACTTC
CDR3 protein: CASSQGWSSGSSYEQYF

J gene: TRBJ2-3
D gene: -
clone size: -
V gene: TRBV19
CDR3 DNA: TGTGCCAGTAGTATAGATATCCCCGCAGATACGCAGTATTTT
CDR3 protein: CASSIDIPADTQYF

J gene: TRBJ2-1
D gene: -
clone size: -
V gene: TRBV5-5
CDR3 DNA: TGTGCCAGCAGCTTGGCGGATCGGGAGTCGAATGAGCAGTTCTTC
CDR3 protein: CASSLADRESNEQFF

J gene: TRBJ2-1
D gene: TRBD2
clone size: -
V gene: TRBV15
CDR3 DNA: TGTGCCACCAGCAGTTCTAGCGGGAGTTGGGATGAGCAGTTCTTC
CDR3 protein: CATSSSSGSWDEQFF

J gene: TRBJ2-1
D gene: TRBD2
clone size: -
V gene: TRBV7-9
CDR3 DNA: TGTGCCAGCAGCCCGAGCGGGAGTTCCTACAATGAGCAGTTCTTC
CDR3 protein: CASSPSGSSYNEQFF

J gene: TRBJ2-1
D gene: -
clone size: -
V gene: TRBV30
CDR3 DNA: TGTGCCTGGGGGGCGGAGGCGGGCAATGAGCAGTTCTTC
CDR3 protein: CAWGAEAGNEQFF

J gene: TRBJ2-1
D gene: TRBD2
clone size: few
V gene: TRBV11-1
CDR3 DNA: TGTGCCAGCAGCTTAGAGGCTAGCGGGAGGGCCTCTGAGCAGTTCTTC
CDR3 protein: CASSLEASGRASEQFF

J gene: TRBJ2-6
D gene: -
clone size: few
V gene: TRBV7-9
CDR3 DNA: TGTGCCAGCAGCTTGATCAGGGTCCTCTCTGGGGCCAACGTCCTGACTTTC
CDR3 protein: CASSLIRVLSGANVLTF

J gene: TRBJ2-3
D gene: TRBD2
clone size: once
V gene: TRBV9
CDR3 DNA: TGTGCCAGCAGCCCCCGTGGACTAGCGGGAGTAGATACGCAGTATTTT
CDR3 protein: CASSPRGLAGVDTQYF

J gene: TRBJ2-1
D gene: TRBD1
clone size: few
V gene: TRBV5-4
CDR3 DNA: TGTGCCAGCAGCTTGGGCAGGGGGTTCTACAATGAGCAGTTCTTC
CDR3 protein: CASSLGRGFYNEQFF

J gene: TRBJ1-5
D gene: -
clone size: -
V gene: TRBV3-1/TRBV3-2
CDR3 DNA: TGTGCCAGCAGCCCCCTGGGAGCGTCGGGCAATCAGCCCCAGCATTTT
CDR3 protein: CASSPLGASGNQPQHF

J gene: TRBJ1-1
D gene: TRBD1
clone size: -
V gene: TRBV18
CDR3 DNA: TGTGCCAGCTCACCACCAATGGGACAGGGGGGAACTGAAGCTTTCTTT
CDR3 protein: CASSPPMGQGGTEAFF

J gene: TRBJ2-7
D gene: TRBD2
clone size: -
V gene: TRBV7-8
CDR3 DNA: TGTGCCAGCAGCTCAACTAGCGGGGGCCTAACCGAGCAGTACTTC
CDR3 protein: CASSSTSGGLTEQYF

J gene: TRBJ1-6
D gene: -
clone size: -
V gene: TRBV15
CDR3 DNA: TGTGCCACCAGCAGAGATCTGGGTGGAGGTTCACCCCTCCACTTT
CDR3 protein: CATSRDLGGGSPLHF

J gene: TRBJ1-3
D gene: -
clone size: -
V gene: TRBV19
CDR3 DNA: TGTGCCAGTACCCAACAGAGCTCTGGAAACACCATATATTTT
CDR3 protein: CASTQQSSGNTIYF

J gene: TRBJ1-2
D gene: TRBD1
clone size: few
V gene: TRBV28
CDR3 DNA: TGTGCCAGCAGTTTTCCGGGACAACAGGGGGGCTACACCTTC
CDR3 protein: CASSFPGQQGGYTF

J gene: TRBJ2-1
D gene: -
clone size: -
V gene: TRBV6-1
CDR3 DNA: TGTGCCAGCAGTGAAGCGCGGCTAGCAGGCTACAATGAGCAGTTCTTC
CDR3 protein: CASSEARLAGYNEQFF

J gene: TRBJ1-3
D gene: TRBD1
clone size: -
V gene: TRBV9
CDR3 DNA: TGTGCCAGCAGCGTAGGGGACAGCCCCTCTGGAAACACCATATATTTT
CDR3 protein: CASSVGDSPSGNTIYF

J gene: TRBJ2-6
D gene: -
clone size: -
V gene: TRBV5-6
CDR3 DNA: TGTGCCAGCAGCTTGAACCCAGGGGCTGGGGCCAACGTCCTGACTTTC
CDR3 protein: CASSLNPGAGANVLTF

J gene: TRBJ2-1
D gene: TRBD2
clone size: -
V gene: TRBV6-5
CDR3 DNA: TGTGCCAGCAGCTTCATAGCGGGAGGCTACAATGAGCAGTTCTTC
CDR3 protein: CASSFIAGGYNEQFF

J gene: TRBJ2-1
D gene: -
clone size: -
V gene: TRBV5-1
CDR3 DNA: TGCGCCAGCAGCTTGGCAGGGGTTGAGCAGTTCTTC
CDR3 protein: CASSLAGVEQFF

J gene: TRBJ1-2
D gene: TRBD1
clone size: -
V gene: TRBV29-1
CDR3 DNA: TGCAGCGTTCGGACAGGGGGCGACTATGGCTACACCTTC
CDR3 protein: CSVRTGGDYGYTF

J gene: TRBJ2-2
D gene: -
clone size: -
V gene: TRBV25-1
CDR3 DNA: TGTGCCAGCAGTGAATCCCCTACAGTCACCGGGGAGCTGTTTTTT
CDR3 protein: CASSESPTVTGELFF

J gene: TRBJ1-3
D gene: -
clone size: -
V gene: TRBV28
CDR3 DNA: TGTGCCAGCAGTATAACTCAGGTGAACTCTGGAAACACCATATATTTT
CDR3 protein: CASSITQVNSGNTIYF

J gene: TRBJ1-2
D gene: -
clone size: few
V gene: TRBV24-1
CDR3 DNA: TGTGCCACCAGTGCTGGAATGGGGGGTCAAGCTAACTATGGCTACACCTTC
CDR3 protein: CATSAGMGGQANYGYTF

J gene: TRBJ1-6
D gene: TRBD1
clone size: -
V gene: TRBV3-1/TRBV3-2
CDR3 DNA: TGTGCCAGCAGCCAAAGGGACAGAAATGGTTCACCCCTCCACTTT
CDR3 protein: CASSQRDRNGSPLHF

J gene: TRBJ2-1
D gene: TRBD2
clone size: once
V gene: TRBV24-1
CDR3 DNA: TGTGCCACCAGTGATACACAGGGACTAGCGGGAGACAATGAGCAGTTCTTC
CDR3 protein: CATSDTQGLAGDNEQFF

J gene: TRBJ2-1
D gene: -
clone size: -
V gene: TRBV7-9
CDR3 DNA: TGTGCCAGCAGCTTAGTGAGAGGAGAGGATAATGAGCAGTTCTTC
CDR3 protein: CASSLVRGEDNEQFF

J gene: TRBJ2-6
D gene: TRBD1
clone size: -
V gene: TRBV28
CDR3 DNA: TGTGCCAGCAGGGGGGACAGGGATTTCTCTGGGGCCAACGTCCTGACTTTC
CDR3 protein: CASRGDRDFSGANVLTF

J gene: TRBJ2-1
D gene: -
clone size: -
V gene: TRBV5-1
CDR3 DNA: TGCGCCAGCAGCTTGGGACTAGATACCTACAATGAGCAGTTCTTC
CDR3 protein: CASSLGLDTYNEQFF

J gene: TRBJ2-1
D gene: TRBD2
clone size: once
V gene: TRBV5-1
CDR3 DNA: TGCGCCAGCGCGGGGACTAGCGGGACAGGCAATGAGCAGTTCTTC
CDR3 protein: CASAGTSGTGNEQFF

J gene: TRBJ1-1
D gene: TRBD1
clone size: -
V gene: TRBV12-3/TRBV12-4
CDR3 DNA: TGTGCCAGCAGCCGGACAGGGGCCACTGAAGCTTTCTTT
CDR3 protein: CASSRTGATEAFF

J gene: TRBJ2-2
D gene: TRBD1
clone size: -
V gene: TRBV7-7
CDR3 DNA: TGTGCCAGCAGCTTTCGCGGCCAGGGGGACACCGGGGAGCTGTTTTTT
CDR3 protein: CASSFRGQGDTGELFF

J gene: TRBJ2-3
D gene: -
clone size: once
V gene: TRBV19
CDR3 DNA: TGTGCCAGTAGTATAGGTCGTGCAGGGGGAGGAACAGATACGCAGTATTTT
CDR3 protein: CASSIGRAGGGTDTQYF

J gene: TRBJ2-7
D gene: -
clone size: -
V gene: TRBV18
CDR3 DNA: TGTGCCAGCTCACCCATGACAGGGCGGGACAACGAGCAGTACTTC
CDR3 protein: CASSPMTGRDNEQYF